This TCR beta chain was identified in a study of a mutant IDH1 vaccine in newly diagnosed glioma. Overall study: Vaccination was launched 4-6 weeks after radiotherapy alone, or with temozolomide cycles. Prior therapy was radiotherapy, temozolomide, or both; most received both. Treated patients, approximately 60% male and 37.5% female, averaged 40.4 years of age.

In germline, CDR1 is SGHDT, CDR2 YYEEEE. Trimming took off 4 bases at V and 1 base at J, with 12 bases between the two ends. CDR3 length equals 15 residues. Repertoires were generated with immunoSEQ multiplex PCR, while TCRdb's copy carries only in-frame clones and drops some. The sample records 50,000 to 60,000 clones, around nine tenths being singletons. Time point noted: week 11, during vaccination. The investigators gave 300 ug of mutant IDH1 20-mer peptide in each vaccine dose, together with topical imiquimod. In regard to this clone: The target antigen is unknown.

V gene TRBV5-6 combines with J gene TRBJ2-1; D is ambiguous. Here the sequenced sample was PBMCs, taken from a glioma patient whose treatment included an IDH1 peptide vaccine. This clonotype was sampled from a man between 45 and 60 years old with glioma. CDR3 in DNA: TGTGCCAGCAGCCCAGTGCAGCAGTCCTACAATGAGCAGTTCTTC. Translation: CASSPVQQSYNEQFF.